A single sample gave rise to the 30 T cell receptor beta chains below, sequenced in a study of blood T cell repertoires in COVID-19. The assay was immunoSEQ multiplex PCR, and TCRdb's table has in-frame clones only and misses some. The top ten clones hold 7.2% of a sample with 45,000 to 70,000 clones, approximately 80% of them seen once. Sequencing was done on a sample of peripheral blood. The source is a man in his 60s with acute or convalescent COVID-19.

The count of this clone is one. The chain combines TRBV7-2 with TRBJ2-3; 13 bases line up with TRBD2. This CDR3 has 19 residues. The germline V gene has CDR1 SGHTA and CDR2 FQGNSA. V gave up 1 base and J gave up 0 bases; unmatched junction bases: 7. CDR3 residues: CASSLGGLAGIRSTDTQYF. Written as DNA, the CDR3 is TGTGCCAGCAGCTTAGGGGGACTAGCGGGGATACGGAGCACAGATACGCAGTATTTT. Complete variable domain (other parts from reference TRBV7-2 and TRBJ2-3): GAGVSQSPSNKVTEKGKDVELRCDPISGHTALYWYRQSLGQGLEFLIYFQGNSAPDKSGLPSDRFSAERTGGSVSTLTIQRTQQEDSAVYLCASSLGGLAGIRSTDTQYFGPGTRLTVL.

This sequence joins TRBV28 and TRBJ1-2; the D is unclear. The V gene's germline CDR1 is MDHEN and CDR2 SYDVKM. The CDR3 runs 11 residues. V was trimmed by 3 bases and J by 6 bases, leaving 5 bases between them. The CDR3 loop is CASSFLNGYTF. Written as DNA, the CDR3 is TGTGCCAGCAGTTTTTTAAATGGCTACACCTTC.

The chain combines TRBV6-5 with TRBJ1-4; the match to TRBD1 covers 9 bases. CDR3 size: 14 residues. The V and J ends lost 4 bases and 7 bases, in that order; junction bases with no gene match: 4. Germline V gene lookup returns CDR1 MNHEY and CDR2 SVGAGI. The CDR3 is CASSLDRGSEKLFF. As DNA, the CDR3 is TGTGCCAGCAGTTTGGACAGGGGAAGTGAAAAACTGTTTTTT.

This clone was picked up a small number of times. The gene calls are TRBV7-2 and TRBJ1-6, with 7 bases aligning to TRBD1. V shed 5 bases and J 7 bases; nucleotides not matched to a gene: 11. The CDR3 spans 16 residues. The germline V gene encodes CDR1 SGHTA and CDR2 FQGNSA. Written as DNA, the CDR3 is TGTGCCAGCAGCCTCCTTAGAGGGGGCGGGAATTCACCCCTCCACTTT. Translated: CASSLLRGGGNSPLHF.

The chain employs TRBV3-1 (or the pseudogene TRBV3-2) and TRBJ2-1; 9 bases are shared with TRBD2. The CDR3 sequence is 16 residues long. The junction had 11 bases not matched to a gene; V was cut back by 1 base and J by 10 bases. The V gene's germline CDR1 is LGHDT and CDR2 YNNKEL (reference sequence). The CDR3 reads CASSQVHPAGGVEQFF. DNA for the CDR3: TGTGCCAGCAGCCAAGTTCATCCAGCGGGGGGCGTGGAGCAGTTCTTC.

The chain couples TRBV5-8 to TRBJ2-7; 9 bases agree with TRBD1. The CDR3 is 16 amino acids. V dropped 1 base and J dropped 3; count of bases not matched to a gene: 8. The germline gives CDR1 SGHTS, CDR2 YDEGEE. The CDR3 DNA reads as TGTGCCAGCAGCTTGCATTCGGGACAGGGTATCTACGAGCAGTACTTC. Its protein is CASSLHSGQGIYEQYF. Using reference TRBV5-8 and TRBJ2-7 for the parts outside the CDR3, the full variable domain is EAGVTQSPTHLIKTRGQQATLRCSPISGHTSVYWYQQALGLGLQFLLWYDEGEERNRGNFPPRFSGRQFPNYSSELNVNALELEDSALYLCASSLHSGQGIYEQYFGPGTRLTVT.

The rearrangement links TRBV7-3 to TRBJ1-2; D not resolved. The length of the CDR3 is 13 residues. Trimming shortened V by 3 bases and J by 1 base, and 6 bases separated the two germline ends. Looked up from germline, CDR1 is SGHTA and CDR2 is FQGTGA. The chain's CDR3 is CASSLTNNYGYTF. DNA of the CDR3: TGTGCCAGCAGCTTGACAAATAACTATGGCTACACCTTC.

This chain joins TRBV14 and TRBJ1-6; the D is unclear. Trimming removed 4 bases at V and 3 bases at J, with 7 bases between. CDR3 length equals 14 residues. Germline CDR1 SGHDN, CDR2 FVKESK. The CDR3 DNA reads as TGTGCCAGCAGCCCCGAGAGCTATAATTCACCCCTCCACTTT. This codes for CASSPESYNSPLHF.

This clone has a handful of counts. The J gene is TRBJ2-6, the V gene TRBV9, with 14 positions matching TRBD2. This CDR3 is built from 18 residues. V trimming: 4 bases; J trimming: 3 bases; junction bases outside the gene matches: 6. Germline V gene sequence: CDR1 SGDLS, CDR2 YYNGEE. CDR3 in amino acids: CASSPTSGGVHGANVLTF. The CDR3, as DNA: TGTGCCAGCAGCCCGACTAGCGGGGGGGTTCATGGGGCCAACGTCCTGACTTTC.

The chain has TRBV29-1 and TRBJ1-2; 8 bases are shared with TRBD1. The V and J ends lost 8 bases and 8 bases, in that order; junction bases with no gene match: 10. The CDR3 covers 12 residues. Germline V gene data show CDR1 as SQVTM and CDR2 as ANQGSEA. For the CDR3, the DNA is TGCAGCATCCACTCGACAGGGGAAGGCTACACCTTC. Its protein is CSIHSTGEGYTF.

The rearrangement joins TRBV7-2 to TRBJ1-6, with TRBD1 matching over 8 bases. The trim removed 5 bases at V and 9 bases at J, leaving 9 bases unmatched. This CDR3 is 15 amino acids long. Germline values: CDR1 SGHTA, CDR2 FQGNSA. The CDR3: CASSDQTGVGSPLHF. CDR3 nucleotide sequence: TGTGCCAGCAGCGATCAGACAGGGGTTGGTTCACCCCTCCACTTT.

The rearrangement joins TRBV6-5 to TRBJ1-6; 7 bases align to TRBD1. The CDR3 totals 13 residues. V lost 5 bases and J lost 17; bases outside the gene matches: 12. Per the germline V gene, CDR1 is MNHEY and CDR2 is SVGAGI. The CDR3, as DNA: TGTGCCAGCAGTACAGGGGCCTGGGGGAAGTTCCACTTT. Protein sequence: CASSTGAWGKFHF.

V is TRBV25-1 and J is TRBJ2-5; D remains ambiguous. Per germline, CDR1 MGHDK and CDR2 SYGVNS. This CDR3 has 14 amino acids. V was pared by 8 bases and J by 1 base, with 14 bases between. The DNA of the CDR3 is TGTGCCAGCTCCTCTGAGGCCTTCCAAGAGACCCAGTACTTC. As protein: CASSSEAFQETQYF.

The DNA for the CDR3 is TGTGCCAGCAGTGAAACCCCCGGGGGAAACACTGAAGCTTTCTTT. This sequence encodes CASSETPGGNTEAFF. The chain joins TRBV6-1 to TRBJ1-1; D possibly corresponds to TRBD1 (5 bases). In germline, CDR1 is MNHNS, CDR2 SASEGT. This CDR3 is 15 amino acids long. Trimming took off 2 bases at V and 2 bases at J, with 12 bases between the two ends.

This clone was seen more than once but under ten times. V usage is TRBV6-1 and J usage is TRBJ1-2; TRBD1 might be the D (6 bases). Trimming shortened V by 5 bases and J by 4 bases, and 11 bases separated the two germline ends. The germline V gene has CDR1 MNHNS and CDR2 SASEGT. The CDR3 totals 13 residues. The CDR3: CASSSTGLYGYTF. The CDR3 DNA reads as TGTGCCAGCAGTTCGACAGGCCTCTATGGCTACACCTTC.

The chain has TRBV5-4 and TRBJ2-7, with D hard to call. The CDR3 extends over 13 amino acids. CDR1 and CDR2 (germline): SGHNT, YYREEE (reference sequence). Deletions cut 4 bases from V and 1 base from J, with 9 bases between. CDR3 nucleotide sequence: TGTGCCAGCAGCGCTAGGTCGTCCTACGAGCAGTACTTC. It translates to CASSARSSYEQYF.

This chain connects TRBV7-2 to TRBJ1-1; tentatively, D is TRBD1 (6 bases). Germline lookup yields CDR1 SGHTA and CDR2 FQGNSA. This CDR3 is built from 13 residues. Trimming cost V 1 base and J 9 bases, with 12 bases left between them. As DNA, the CDR3 is TGTGCCAGCAGCTTAGGGACAGAGAGGAAAGCTTTCTTT. Encoded protein: CASSLGTERKAFF.

The rearrangement joins TRBV6-2 or TRBV6-3 to TRBJ2-7; D gene unclear. V was trimmed by 0 bases and J by 5 bases, leaving 8 bases between them. The CDR3 is 13 amino acids. Germline V lookup: CDR1 MNHEY, CDR2 SVGEGT. The CDR3 sequence is CASSYSPGDEQYF. CDR3 nucleotides: TGTGCCAGCAGTTACTCGCCCGGTGACGAGCAGTACTTC.

The chain links TRBV6-5 to TRBJ1-5; 8 bases are a match to TRBD1. Germline V gives CDR1 MNHEY, CDR2 SVGAGI. Trimming cost V 0 bases and J 5 bases; bases outside gene matches: 6. CDR3 length: 16 residues. This chain's CDR3 is CASSYSITGGDQPQHF. CDR3 sequence (DNA): TGTGCCAGCAGTTACTCGATCACAGGGGGGGATCAGCCCCAGCATTTT.

The rearrangement joins TRBV5-6 to TRBJ2-7; 10 bases map to TRBD1. Germline lookup yields CDR1 SGHDT and CDR2 YYEEEE. The CDR3 is made up of 15 amino acids. Germline trimming cut 4 bases from V and 4 bases from J; bases unmatched to any gene: 8. Here the CDR3 DNA reads TGTGCCAGCAGCGACCTAGGGACAGGGGAGTACGAGCAGTACTTC. It codes for CASSDLGTGEYEQYF.

V gene TRBV30 combines with J gene TRBJ1-6; 8 nucleotides align to TRBD1. J gave up 7 bases and V 3 bases, and 5 bases lay outside the gene matches. Germline loops: CDR1 GTSNPN, CDR2 SVGIG (reference sequence). The CDR3 is made up of 14 amino acids. DNA for the CDR3: TGTGCCTGGAGCGTACAGGGGGGCAATTCACCCCTCCACTTT. Its protein is CAWSVQGGNSPLHF.

This clone was seen a single time. The chain is built from TRBV28 and TRBJ2-6; 7 nucleotides match TRBD1. CDR1 and CDR2 from the germline V gene are MDHEN and SYDVKM. This CDR3 is built from 15 residues. Losses at the gene ends were 6 bases for V and 2 bases for J; bases not matched to a gene: 4. CDR3 in DNA: TGTGCCAGCAGAGATACAGGGGCTGGGGCCAACGTCCTGACTTTC. Encoded protein: CASRDTGAGANVLTF.

The J gene is TRBJ1-1, the V gene TRBV29-1, with 7 bases lining up with TRBD1. Germline trimming cut 6 bases from V and 1 base from J; bases unmatched to any gene: 5. Germline V gives CDR1 SQVTM, CDR2 ANQGSEA. CDR3 length: 13 amino acids. CDR3 region: CSVAGTANTEAFF. The DNA for the CDR3 is TGCAGCGTGGCCGGGACAGCGAACACTGAAGCTTTCTTT.

The chain is built from TRBV27 and TRBJ2-7; 8 nucleotides match TRBD1. CDR1 is MNHEY and CDR2 is SMNVEV in the germline V gene (reference sequence). The trim removed 6 bases at V and 4 bases at J, leaving 5 bases unmatched. This CDR3 comprises 13 residues. The CDR3 DNA sequence: TGTGCCAGCAGCCGACAGGGGAGGTACGAGCAGTACTTC. Its translation: CASSRQGRYEQYF.

A single count supports this clone. The V and J genes are TRBV9 and TRBJ2-5, with D possibly being TRBD2 (6 bases). The CDR3 spans 18 residues. Germline loops: CDR1 SGDLS, CDR2 YYNGEE. V was trimmed by 3 bases and J by 4 bases, leaving 25 bases between them. In nucleotides, the CDR3 is TGTGCCAGCAGCGATAACCGGGCCTCCCTTTTCGGGGGAGAGACCCAGTACTTC. Residues: CASSDNRASLFGGETQYF. Together with reference TRBV9 and TRBJ2-5, the CDR3 gives the full variable domain: DSGVTQTPKHLITATGQRVTLRCSPRSGDLSVYWYQQSLDQGLQFLIQYYNGEERAKGNILERFSAQQFPDLHSELNLSSLELGDSALYFCASSDNRASLFGGETQYFGPGTRLLVL.

The chain combines TRBV9 with TRBJ2-5; 8 bases fit TRBD2. V lost 4 bases and J lost 4; bases outside the gene matches: 0. The CDR3 spans 12 residues. Germline-derived CDR1 and CDR2 are SGDLS and YYNGEE. This CDR3 reads CASSRGGETQYF. In DNA form, the CDR3 reads TGTGCCAGCAGCCGGGGGGGAGAGACCCAGTACTTC. Drawing the rest from reference TRBV9 and TRBJ2-5, the complete variable domain is DSGVTQTPKHLITATGQRVTLRCSPRSGDLSVYWYQQSLDQGLQFLIQYYNGEERAKGNILERFSAQQFPDLHSELNLSSLELGDSALYFCASSRGGETQYFGPGTRLLVL.

The chain has TRBV10-3 and TRBJ2-5, with TRBD2 identical over 7 bases. Looked up from germline, CDR1 is ENHRY and CDR2 is SYGVKD. This CDR3 comprises 15 residues. After removal of 11 bases from V and 1 base from J, the junction contained 13 bases not matched to a gene. CDR3 residues: CASRLAGVSQETQYF. The CDR3 DNA reads as TGTGCCTCCCGATTGGCGGGGGTCTCCCAAGAGACCCAGTACTTC.

The chain employs TRBV29-1 and TRBJ1-1; D gene uncertain. With 3 bases removed from V and 1 base from J, the gap between germline ends came to 15 bases. The germline V gene encodes CDR1 SQVTM and CDR2 ANQGSEA. The CDR3 totals 15 residues. CDR3 sequence: CSVESVEARNTEAFF. In DNA form, the CDR3 reads TGCAGCGTTGAGTCGGTGGAGGCACGGAACACTGAAGCTTTCTTT.

This rearrangement joins TRBV6-1 to TRBJ2-5, with D tentatively TRBD1 (7 bases). Per the germline V gene, CDR1 is MNHNS and CDR2 is SASEGT. V lost 3 bases, J lost 2 bases, and 16 bases lay in between. The CDR3 sequence is 16 residues long. Here the CDR3 reads CASSDVVSGGQETQYF. CDR3 sequence (DNA): TGTGCCAGCAGTGATGTAGTCTCAGGGGGGCAAGAGACCCAGTACTTC.

J is TRBJ2-7 and V is TRBV5-1; 9 bases are shared with TRBD2. The CDR3 is 16 residues long. The V gene end was trimmed by 0 bases and the J gene end by 1 base; junction bases not matched to a gene: 5. Germline-derived CDR1 and CDR2 are SGHRS and YFSETQ. Here the CDR3 DNA reads TGCGCCAGCAGCTTGGGCGGGGGGGTTCAATCCTACGAGCAGTACTTC. It yields the protein CASSLGGGVQSYEQYF. Looking up the rest from reference TRBV5-1 and TRBJ2-7 gives the full variable domain: KAGVTQTPRYLIKTRGQQVTLSCSPISGHRSVSWYQQTPGQGLQFLFEYFSETQRNKGNFPGRFSGRQFSNSRSEMNVSTLELGDSALYLCASSLGGGVQSYEQYFGPGTRLTVT.